Listed below are T cell receptor beta chains from one sample, sequenced in a study of Tregs in tolerant kidney transplant recipients. The repertoire was sequenced with immunoSEQ multiplex PCR; TCRdb's copy has only in-frame clones and lacks some. The sample includes around 43,000 clones, roughly 89% of them seen just once. The specimen sequenced was Tregs from blood. These receptor sequences come from a human donor in good health. Both conserved end residues are part of each CDR3.

v_call	j_call	cdr3_aa
TRBV6-5	TRBJ2-3	CASSLGLAGGTDTQYF
TRBV4-2	TRBJ2-3	CASSRPADTQYF
TRBV7-8	TRBJ1-1	CASRRQDTEAFF
TRBV4-1	TRBJ1-5	CASSQLATYSNQPQHF
TRBV19	TRBJ1-6	CASSIGSNNSPLHF
TRBV5-1	TRBJ1-6	CASSVDSYNSPLHF
TRBV5-6	TRBJ1-3	CASSFRQAKRNTIYF
TRBV11-3	TRBJ2-5	CASSLSHSPETQYF
TRBV19	TRBJ2-7	CASSTAGGSYEQYF
TRBV18	TRBJ1-1	CASSQTGGRLDTEAFF
TRBV27	TRBJ1-1	CASRRQGNTEAFF
TRBV9	TRBJ1-1	CASSVPGNTEAFF
TRBV4-1	TRBJ1-2	CASSQERRAGSGGYTF
TRBV18	TRBJ2-7	CASSHLAGGLFPYEQYF
TRBV29-1	TRBJ2-7	CSVEIRGPISYEQYF
TRBV5-5	TRBJ1-2	CASSAQTLYYGYTF
TRBV9	TRBJ1-2	CASSATGNYGYTF
TRBV6-5	TRBJ2-7	CASSSPTWAGFYEQYF
TRBV25-1	TRBJ2-7	CASSDYGGGYHEQYF
TRBV2	TRBJ2-3	CASSLAGGMPDTQYF
TRBV6-1	TRBJ1-2	CASSEAGGRGGYTF
TRBV5-1	TRBJ1-2	CASSLEPQGVDYGYTF
TRBV6-5	TRBJ2-1	CASSSVYNEQFF
TRBV7-9	TRBJ2-1	CASSLISGRWNNEQFF
TRBV4-2	TRBJ2-5	CASSLNVGAAEETQYF
TRBV6-1	TRBJ1-2	CASSRLGTGGSGYTF
TRBV16	TRBJ1-3	CASKSPENTIYF
TRBV4-1	.	CASSQDWAGGSYEQYF
TRBV6-1	TRBJ1-6	CASSGGTGGVSSPLHF
TRBV27	TRBJ1-1	CASSPTILGDSAEAFF